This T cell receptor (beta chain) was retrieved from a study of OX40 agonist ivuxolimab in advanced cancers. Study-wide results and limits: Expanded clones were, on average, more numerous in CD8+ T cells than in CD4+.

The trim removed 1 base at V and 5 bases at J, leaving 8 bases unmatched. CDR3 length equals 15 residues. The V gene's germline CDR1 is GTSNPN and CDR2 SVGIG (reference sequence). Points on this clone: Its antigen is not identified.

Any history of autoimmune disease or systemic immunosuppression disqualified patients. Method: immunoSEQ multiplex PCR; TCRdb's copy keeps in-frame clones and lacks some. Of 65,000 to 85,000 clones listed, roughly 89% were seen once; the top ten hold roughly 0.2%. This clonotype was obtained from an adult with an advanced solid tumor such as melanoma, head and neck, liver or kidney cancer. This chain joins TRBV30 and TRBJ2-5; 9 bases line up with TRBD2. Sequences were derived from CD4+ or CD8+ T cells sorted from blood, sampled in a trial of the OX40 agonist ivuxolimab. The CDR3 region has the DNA TGTGCCTGGAGTGAGACAGGCGGGGGGGCGGAGACCCAGTACTTC. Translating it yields CAWSETGGGAETQYF.